The clone carrying this T cell receptor (beta chain) showed up just once. The CDR3 sequence is 14 residues long. Germline loops: CDR1 MNHEY, CDR2 SMNVEV (reference sequence). V lost 6 bases and J 5 bases, leaving 17 bases between the germline ends. This sample was taken from a study of CD8 T cells in Susac syndrome. Random hexamers served to reverse transcribe roughly 0.45 to 1 ug RNA. Coverage of TCR beta CDR3 amplification by immunoSEQ multiplex PCR extended to 54 Vbeta and 13 Jbeta. Via MiXCR, TCRdb re-called the immunoSEQ multiplex PCR reads, giving one row per CDR3 protein. The sample yields about 290,000 distinct CDR3 sequences, approximately 90% seen once. Sequencing of TCR beta covered CD8+ and CD4+ T cells obtained from blood. Treatment-naive patients with stable or active relapsing-remitting disease were the multiple sclerosis controls.

This rearrangement joins TRBV27 to TRBJ2-7, with no clear D. This TCR was recovered from a human donor with multiple sclerosis. Sequenced: CD8+ T cells from PBMCs. CDR3 in amino acids: CASSFGPAPHEQYF. The CDR3 bases are TGTGCCAGCAGCTTCGGACCCGCCCCCCACGAGCAGTACTTC.